Listed below are T cell receptor beta chains from one sample, sequenced in a study of cytomegalovirus exposure and HLA in healthy donors. The repertoire was sequenced with immunoSEQ multiplex PCR; TCRdb's copy has only in-frame clones and lacks some. The data show over 90,000 clones, with around 65% seen just once and 2.5% to 4% held by the top ten. Sequences were obtained from PBMCs. Receptors were obtained from a woman in her fifties or sixties in good health and CMV-seronegative. Each CDR3 is given with its conserved first and last residue. The D gene is left open where the match is weak. Part of the rows lack a size; the others show once, few, many or a class for expanded clones.

.	TRBV30	TRBJ2-1	few	TGTGCCTGGAGTGTACTTGGTACAGGCAATGAGCAGTTCTTC	CAWSVLGTGNEQFF
.	TRBV6-5	TRBJ1-2	.	TGTGCCAGCAGTTACTCGAGAGGTCGAGGTAACTATGGCTACACCTTC	CASSYSRGRGNYGYTF
.	TRBV14	TRBJ2-3	.	TGTGCCAGCAGCCAAGCCGGCACAGATACGCAGTATTTT	CASSQAGTDTQYF
.	TRBV19	TRBJ2-7	.	TGTGCCAGTAGTCCAATCGGGACACATAGCTCCTACGAGCAGTACTTC	CASSPIGTHSSYEQYF
.	TRBV28	TRBJ1-4	.	TGTGCCAGCAGAAAAACAGGGTTTCAGGGAAAACTGTTTTTT	CASRKTGFQGKLFF
TRBD1	TRBV27	TRBJ1-4	.	TGTGCCAGCAGTACCCGACAGGGAGGTGAAAAACTGTTTTTT	CASSTRQGGEKLFF
TRBD2	TRBV28	TRBJ2-2	.	TGTGCCAGCAGTTTCCACCTAGCGGGAAGCGCGAACACCGGGGAGCTGTTTTTT	CASSFHLAGSANTGELFF
.	TRBV9	TRBJ2-3	.	TGTGCCAGCAGCGGCAGGACTATCACAGATACGCAGTATTTT	CASSGRTITDTQYF
TRBD1	TRBV6-1	TRBJ1-2	.	TGTGCCAGCAAGGCGGACAGGGGGTTTGATGGCTACACCTTC	CASKADRGFDGYTF
.	TRBV11-3	TRBJ2-6	.	TGTGCCAGCAGCCTCAGGATGGGGGGCTCTGGGGCCAACGTCCTGACTTTC	CASSLRMGGSGANVLTF
.	TRBV19	TRBJ1-3	.	TGTGCCAGTAGTATGTCTCGGTCTGGAAACACCATATATTTT	CASSMSRSGNTIYF
.	TRBV11-2	TRBJ2-3	.	TGTGCCAGCAGCTCCAGAAGTCCAGTCACGGATACGCAGTATTTT	CASSSRSPVTDTQYF
.	TRBV7-9	TRBJ2-7	.	TGTGCCAGCAGCTTGGTCGGACAAGCCCTACCCGAGCAGTACTTC	CASSLVGQALPEQYF
TRBD1	TRBV11-3	TRBJ1-1	few	TGTGCCAGCAGCTCCGGGACAGGGTTGTTTACTGAAGCTTTCTTT	CASSSGTGLFTEAFF
TRBD1	TRBV28	TRBJ2-7	once	TGTGCCAGCAGGTCGTCCGGGACAGGGCTCTACGAGCAGTACTTC	CASRSSGTGLYEQYF
.	TRBV7-3	TRBJ1-1	few	TGTGCCAGCAGCCCTCGCGGAATGAGCACTGAAGCTTTCTTT	CASSPRGMSTEAFF
.	TRBV5-1	TRBJ1-1	.	TGCGCCAGCAGCTTGGGTATTTTAGGACAGCGTGAAGCTTTCTTT	CASSLGILGQREAFF
.	TRBV30	TRBJ1-5	.	TGTGCCTGGAGTTCGGGTCCCCAAAATCAGCCCCAGCATTTT	CAWSSGPQNQPQHF
.	TRBV5-1	TRBJ2-7	.	TGCGCCAGCAGGAGGCAGGGGCCCTACGAGCAGTACTTC	CASRRQGPYEQYF
.	TRBV6-6	TRBJ1-1	.	TGTGCCAGCAGTACAACCGGACATTTGAACACTGAAGCTTTCTTT	CASSTTGHLNTEAFF
.	TRBV28	TRBJ2-4	.	TGTGCCAGTCTGTTCGGGAACATTCAGTACTTC	CASLFGNIQYF
.	TRBV5-1	TRBJ2-7	.	TGCGCCAGCAGCCCAACAACCTACGAGCAGTACTTC	CASSPTTYEQYF
.	TRBV10-3	TRBJ2-5	.	TGTGCCATCAGTGTGCAGGGGCAAGAGACCCAGTACTTC	CAISVQGQETQYF
TRBD1	TRBV6-5	TRBJ2-1	few	TGTGCCAGCAGCGGACTGACAGGGTACAATGAGCAGTTCTTC	CASSGLTGYNEQFF
.	TRBV5-1	TRBJ1-1	.	TGCGCCAGCAGCTTGGCCTCGGGGACTGAAGCTTTCTTT	CASSLASGTEAFF
TRBD1	TRBV6-1	TRBJ2-5	.	TGTGCCAGCAGTCCCGGGACAGCGATACAAGAGACCCAGTACTTC	CASSPGTAIQETQYF
.	TRBV2	TRBJ1-1	.	TGTGCCAGCAGACAGGGATCGGACACTGAAGCTTTCTTT	CASRQGSDTEAFF
TRBD2	TRBV27	TRBJ2-1	few	TGTGCCAGCAGTTTGGGGCTAGCGGGGACCAATGAGCAGTTCTTC	CASSLGLAGTNEQFF
TRBD1	TRBV2	TRBJ2-7	.	TGTGCCAGCAGTCCCGGGACAGGGGTAGGCTACGAGCAGTACTTC	CASSPGTGVGYEQYF
TRBD1	TRBV28	TRBJ1-4	.	TGTGCCAGCAGTTTAACAGGGGACAGGGTAATAAAACTGTTTTTT	CASSLTGDRVIKLFF
.	TRBV10-2	TRBJ1-5	.	TGCGCCAGCAGTGAAAACACCTATCAGCCCCAGCATTTT	CASSENTYQPQHF
.	TRBV29-1	TRBJ2-6	.	TGCAGCGTTGATGGCAAATTCCCCACCTCTGGGGCCAACGTCCTGACTTTC	CSVDGKFPTSGANVLTF
TRBD2	TRBV19	TRBJ2-1	few	TGTGCCAGTAGTATACTAGCGGGAGTACGGAATGAGCAGTTCTTC	CASSILAGVRNEQFF
TRBD1	TRBV5-5	TRBJ2-1	few	TGTGCCAGCAGCTTGGTGCCGGGACAGGGGAACAATGAGCAGTTCTTC	CASSLVPGQGNNEQFF
TRBD1	TRBV11-1	TRBJ2-7	.	TGTGCCAGCAGCTTAAGAACAGGGGGTGGAAGCTCCTACGAGCAGTACTTC	CASSLRTGGGSSYEQYF
.	TRBV19	TRBJ2-7	once	TGTGCCAGTAGTGGCGGACACTCCTACGAGCAGTACTTC	CASSGGHSYEQYF
.	TRBV7-2	TRBJ1-2	.	TGTGCCAGCAGCTTAGCGGGGGCGGCTAACTATGGCTACACCTTC	CASSLAGAANYGYTF
TRBD1	TRBV19	TRBJ2-2	few	TGTGCCACCGACAGGGGGCGGGCCGGGGAGCTGTTTTTT	CATDRGRAGELFF
TRBD1	TRBV7-6	TRBJ2-7	.	TGTGCCAGCAGCACTCGGACAGGGCCCGGCGAGCAGTACTTC	CASSTRTGPGEQYF
.	TRBV2	TRBJ1-2	few	TGTGCCAGACAGGGTTCCTCCTATGGCTACACCTTC	CARQGSSYGYTF
.	TRBV5-4	TRBJ1-1	few	TGTGCCAGCAGCCGATCCCAAATACGGGGGGCCACTGAAGCTTTCTTT	CASSRSQIRGATEAFF
TRBD1	TRBV29-1	TRBJ2-7	.	TGCAGCGTTGAAGTAGGACAGGCCTACGAGCAGTACTTC	CSVEVGQAYEQYF
.	TRBV25-1	TRBJ1-4	.	TGTGCCAGTGGTGGAGGGAATGAAAAACTGTTTTTT	CASGGGNEKLFF
.	TRBV19	TRBJ1-1	.	TGTGCCAGTGGAAGGGGTGGAAACACTGAAGCTTTCTTT	CASGRGGNTEAFF
.	TRBV6-1	TRBJ2-6	.	TGTGCCAGCAGTGAAGACTGGAGGCTGGGCTCTGGGGCCAACGTCCTGACTTTC	CASSEDWRLGSGANVLTF
.	TRBV5-1	TRBJ2-5	.	TGCGCCAGCAGCTTGGCGCGCAGGGGATGGGAGACCCAGTACTTC	CASSLARRGWETQYF
.	TRBV14	TRBJ1-5	few	TGTGCCAGCAGCCAAGCCCCGGGTCAGCCCCAGCATTTT	CASSQAPGQPQHF
.	TRBV6-5	TRBJ2-7	few	TGTGCCAGCACCTCATCGGCAGGGACCTACGAGCAGTACTTC	CASTSSAGTYEQYF
TRBD1	TRBV4-1	TRBJ2-5	few	TGCGCCAGCAGCCGGTATAGTGCCGGACAGGCCTCACAAGAGACCCAGTACTTC	CASSRYSAGQASQETQYF
TRBD2	TRBV4-1	TRBJ2-5	.	TGCGCCAGCAGCCAAGTAGGGACTAGCGGGGGGGGCCAAGAGACCCAGTACTTC	CASSQVGTSGGGQETQYF
.	TRBV28	TRBJ1-2	.	TGTGCCAGCAGTTTACTCAACTATGGCTACACCTTC	CASSLLNYGYTF
.	TRBV5-4	TRBJ1-2	.	TGTGCCAGCAGCTTGGGGGGGCTCGGAGGCTACACCTTC	CASSLGGLGGYTF
.	TRBV23-1	TRBJ2-1	.	TGCGCCAGCAGTCAATCCCGGGGACATCAGCCCTACAATGAGCAGTTCTTC	CASSQSRGHQPYNEQFF
TRBD1	TRBV6-1	TRBJ1-1	few	TGTGCCAGCGACAGGGGGCAGGGCAGCACTGAAGCTTTCTTT	CASDRGQGSTEAFF
.	TRBV28	TRBJ1-1	.	TGTGCCAGCAGTTTATTAGGGGTCAGGGGATACACTGAAGCTTTCTTT	CASSLLGVRGYTEAFF